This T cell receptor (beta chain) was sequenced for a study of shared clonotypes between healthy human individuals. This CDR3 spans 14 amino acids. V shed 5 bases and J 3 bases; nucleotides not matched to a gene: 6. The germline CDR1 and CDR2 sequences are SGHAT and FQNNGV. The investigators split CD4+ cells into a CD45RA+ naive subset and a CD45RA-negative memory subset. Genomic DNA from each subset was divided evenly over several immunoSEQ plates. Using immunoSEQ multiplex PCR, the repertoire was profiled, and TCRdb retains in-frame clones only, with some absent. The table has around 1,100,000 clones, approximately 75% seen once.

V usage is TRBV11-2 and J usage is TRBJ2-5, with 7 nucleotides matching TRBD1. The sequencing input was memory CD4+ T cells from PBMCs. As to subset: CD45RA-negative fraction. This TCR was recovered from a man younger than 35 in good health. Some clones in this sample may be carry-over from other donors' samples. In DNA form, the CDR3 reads TGTGCCAGCAGCCGCGACAGGGCAGAAGAGACCCAGTACTTC. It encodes CASSRDRAEETQYF.